The 27 T cell receptor beta chains presented below share a single source sample, sequenced in a study of shared clonotypes between healthy human individuals. Profiling relied on immunoSEQ multiplex PCR, and the TCRdb table lists in-frame clones only, not all of them. The table has 2 million to 2.5 million clones, 93% seen once. The specimen sequenced was naive CD4+ T cells from PBMCs. Subset in this sample: CD45RA+ positively selected. The receptors stem from a man younger than 35 in good health. Some clones in this sample may be carry-over from other donors' samples.

The chain recombines TRBV13 with TRBJ1-1; weak D call: TRBD1 (6 bases). The V and J ends lost 5 bases and 8 bases respectively, with 27 bases between them. This CDR3 has 17 amino acids. Per the germline V gene, CDR1 is PRHDT and CDR2 is FYEKMQ (reference sequence). The CDR3 DNA sequence: TGTGCCAGCAGCGCCCGGAACAGGGTAACGCCCCCACCCGAAGCTTTCTTT. Translation: CASSARNRVTPPPEAFF.

The chain employs TRBV30 and TRBJ2-5; 10 bases map to TRBD2. J was trimmed by 6 bases and V by 0 bases; bases with no gene match: 16. In germline, CDR1 is GTSNPN, CDR2 SVGIG (reference sequence). There are 18 residues in the CDR3. The CDR3 nucleotides read TGTGCCTGGAGTGTACTCGTGGGAGCGGGAGGGCCTATCCAGACCCAGTACTTC. Translation: CAWSVLVGAGGPIQTQYF.

The DNA for the CDR3 is TGTGCCAGCAGACCTAAGGTGGTCCTCTCTGGAAACACCATATATTTT. This gives the protein CASRPKVVLSGNTIYF. This chain connects TRBV27 to TRBJ1-3, with no clear D. V lost 6 bases, J lost 0 bases, and 15 bases lay in between. This CDR3 spans 16 amino acids. Germline V lookup: CDR1 MNHEY, CDR2 SMNVEV (reference sequence).

This clone was seen just once. V usage is TRBV7-9 and J usage is TRBJ2-1; 7 bases map to TRBD1. After removal of 4 bases from V and 2 bases from J, the junction contained 8 bases not matched to a gene. This CDR3 has 16 residues. Per germline, CDR1 SEHNR and CDR2 FQNEAQ (reference sequence). The CDR3 DNA reads as TGTGCCAGCAGCTCGAGAACAGGGGTCCCCTACAATGAGCAGTTCTTC. Protein product: CASSSRTGVPYNEQFF.

CDR3 in amino acids: CASSQPTRSSYEQYF. CDR3 nucleotides: TGCGCCAGCAGCCAACCTACTAGGAGCTCCTACGAGCAGTACTTC. V and J are TRBV4-1 and TRBJ2-7, with D possibly matching TRBD2 (5 bases). The V and J ends lost 2 bases and 0 bases respectively, with 11 bases between them. CDR1 is MGHRA, CDR2 YSYEKL, per germline. This CDR3 is built from 15 residues.

This sequence joins TRBV4-3 and TRBJ2-4, with 11 bases aligning to TRBD1. From germline, CDR1 is LGHNA and CDR2 YSLEER. CDR3 length: 16 residues. The J segment lost 7 bases and the V segment lost 0 bases, leaving 5 bases of the junction unmatched. CDR3 bases: TGCGCCAGCAGCCAAGATTCGGGGACAGGGGGTAACATTCAGTACTTC. Encoded protein: CASSQDSGTGGNIQYF.

The CDR3 region has the DNA TGCGCCAGCAGCTTCCTTGTGAAGGACACTGAAGCTTTCTTT. The encoded protein is CASSFLVKDTEAFF. The rearrangement uses TRBV5-1 and TRBJ1-1; unclear D gene. Trimming stripped 2 bases from V and 3 bases from J, with 11 bases between. CDR3 length equals 14 residues. Looked up from germline, CDR1 is SGHRS and CDR2 is YFSETQ.

This chain connects TRBV15 to TRBJ2-1, with unresolved D. With 6 bases removed from V and 0 bases from J, the gap between germline ends came to 12 bases. The CDR3 totals 15 residues. Germline values: CDR1 LNHNV, CDR2 YYDKDF (reference sequence). The chain's CDR3 is CATRAMASSYNEQFF. The CDR3 nucleotides are TGTGCCACCAGGGCTATGGCTAGCTCCTACAATGAGCAGTTCTTC. Filled out from reference TRBV15 and TRBJ2-1, the complete variable domain reads DAMVIQNPRYQVTQFGKPVTLSCSQTLNHNVMYWYQQKSSQAPKLLFHYYDKDFNNEADTPDNFQSRRPNTSFCFLDIRSPGLGDTAMYLCATRAMASSYNEQFFGPGTRLTVL.

V gene TRBV5-5 combines with J gene TRBJ2-7, with 7 bases that match TRBD1. CDR1 is SGHKS and CDR2 is YYEKEE in the germline V gene (reference sequence). The CDR3 is made up of 16 amino acids. The V gene end was trimmed by 4 bases and the J gene end by 0 bases; junction bases not matched to a gene: 10. For the CDR3, the DNA is TGTGCCAGCAGCAGGGCCGGGACAGCAGCCTCCTACGAGCAGTACTTC. It translates to CASSRAGTAASYEQYF.

The chain joins TRBV10-3 to TRBJ2-1, with 7 bases matching TRBD1. The trim removed 2 bases at V and 9 bases at J, leaving 7 bases unmatched. The germline V gene has CDR1 ENHRY and CDR2 SYGVKD. The CDR3 sequence is 14 residues long. CDR3 protein: CAISETGDLGEQFF. As DNA, the CDR3 is TGTGCCATCAGTGAGACAGGGGATTTAGGTGAGCAGTTCTTC.

This chain joins TRBV7-9 and TRBJ2-2, with D perhaps being TRBD1 or TRBD2 (5 bases each). V gave up 2 bases and J gave up 4 bases, with 17 bases separating them. Germline assignment: CDR1 SEHNR and CDR2 FQNEAQ (reference sequence). The CDR3 is 17 amino acids. The CDR3 is CASSLRFKGAGTGELFF. The CDR3 nucleotides read TGTGCCAGCAGCTTAAGGTTCAAAGGGGCGGGCACCGGGGAGCTGTTTTTT.

The chain has TRBV9 and TRBJ2-3, with 8 positions matching TRBD2. Germline loops: CDR1 SGDLS, CDR2 YYNGEE. V was clipped by 5 bases and J by 1 base; unmatched bases: 6. The length of the CDR3 is 15 residues. The CDR3 DNA sequence: TGTGCCAGCAGTGCGACTAGCGTAGGCACAGATACGCAGTATTTT. It is translated as CASSATSVGTDTQYF.

J is TRBJ1-2 and V is TRBV6-1; possibly TRBD1 for D (5 bases). The CDR3 runs to 13 residues. Trimming left V 7 bases short and J 8 bases short, with 17 bases between. The germline V gene encodes CDR1 MNHNS and CDR2 SASEGT. This CDR3 is CASINPLGEGYTF. CDR3 nucleotide sequence: TGTGCCAGCATAAATCCCTTGGGGGAGGGCTACACCTTC.

The chain carries TRBV4-1 and TRBJ2-5; a possible D gene is TRBD2 (6 bases). The CDR3 extends over 15 amino acids. Deletions cut 3 bases from V and 4 bases from J, with 15 bases between. Germline CDR1 MGHRA, CDR2 YSYEKL. The CDR3 nucleotides read TGCGCCAGCAGCCATAAAGCGGGTTATGGAGAGACCCAGTACTTC. Amino acid sequence: CASSHKAGYGETQYF.

This clone is a singleton in its sample. The chain has TRBV29-1 and TRBJ2-2; the D gene is possibly TRBD1 (5 bases). Germline assignment: CDR1 SQVTM and CDR2 ANQGSEA. The ends were cut back, 7 bases at V and 6 bases at J, with 18 bases in the middle. The length of the CDR3 is 14 residues. The CDR3 coding sequence is TGCAGCGGGTCCAGCACTGGGGCGGCCGGGGAGCTGTTTTTT. This translates into CSGSSTGAAGELFF.

This chain links TRBV11-2 with TRBJ2-7; D may match TRBD1 or TRBD2 (5 bases each). CDR1 is SGHAT and CDR2 is FQNNGV in the germline V gene. This CDR3 region has 14 residues. V lost 4 bases to trimming and J lost 3 bases, with 13 bases between them. CDR3 in DNA: TGTGCCAGCAGCTCTGGGGGTGGGCACTACGAGCAGTACTTC. It encodes CASSSGGGHYEQYF.

This chain joins TRBV5-1 and TRBJ2-6; 7 bases line up with TRBD1. The CDR3 runs 15 residues. With 4 bases clipped from V and 2 bases from J, the junction kept 3 bases outside the gene matches. Germline assignment: CDR1 SGHRS and CDR2 YFSETQ. CDR3 DNA: TGCGCCAGCAGCCCTGGACAGGCTGGGGCCAACGTCCTGACTTTC. Translated: CASSPGQAGANVLTF.

CDR3 DNA sequence: TGTGCCAGCAGTTCCTCAAGCGCACCGACGGAGGATACGCAGTATTTT. It translates to CASSSSSAPTEDTQYF. The rearrangement links TRBV28 to TRBJ2-3; no reliable D call. V was trimmed by 4 bases and J by 6 bases, leaving 20 bases between them. Germline assignment: CDR1 MDHEN and CDR2 SYDVKM. The CDR3 extends over 16 amino acids.

The count of this clone is one. The chain uses TRBV6-1 and TRBJ1-4; weak D call: TRBD1 (5 bases). With 6 bases removed from V and 7 bases from J, the gap between germline ends came to 15 bases. Looked up from germline, CDR1 is MNHNS and CDR2 is SASEGT. This CDR3 contains 14 residues. In nucleotides, the CDR3 is TGTGCCAGCAGCCCGGGGCAGCTAGGTGAAAAACTGTTTTTT. Translated, it gives CASSPGQLGEKLFF.

This sequence joins TRBV5-1 and TRBJ2-2; D remains ambiguous. The CDR3 has 15 amino acids. Deletions cut 0 bases from V and 5 bases from J, with 11 bases between. Germline V gene sequence: CDR1 SGHRS, CDR2 YFSETQ. The DNA for the CDR3 is TGCGCCAGCAGCTTGGCCCAGACTCGTACCGGGGAGCTGTTTTTT. It specifies CASSLAQTRTGELFF.

The chain links TRBV29-1 to TRBJ2-5; weak D call: TRBD1 (6 bases). The germline CDR1 and CDR2 sequences are SQVTM and ANQGSEA. Trimming pared 5 bases from V and 5 bases from J, leaving 15 bases between. The CDR3 has 13 residues. The CDR3 region has the DNA TGCAGCGTTCAGGGGAGATTCACCGAGACCCAGTACTTC. This sequence encodes CSVQGRFTETQYF. The full variable domain, its missing parts supplied by reference TRBV29-1 and TRBJ2-5, is SAVISQKPSRDICQRGTSLTIQCQVDSQVTMMFWYRQQPGQSLTLIATANQGSEATYESGFVIDKFPISRPNLTFSTLTVSNMSPEDSSIYLCSVQGRFTETQYFGPGTRLLVL.

The chain employs TRBV5-1 and TRBJ2-7; 12 positions match TRBD2. The CDR3 has 16 residues. J lost 6 bases, V lost 0 bases, and 7 bases had no gene match. Germline assignment: CDR1 SGHRS and CDR2 YFSETQ. Here the CDR3 reads CASSLALAGGIGEQYF. The CDR3 DNA reads as TGCGCCAGCAGCTTGGCCCTAGCGGGAGGGATCGGCGAGCAGTACTTC.

The chain joins TRBV28 to TRBJ1-2; D is unresolved. Germline loops: CDR1 MDHEN, CDR2 SYDVKM. The CDR3 loop spans 16 amino acids. The germline V and J ends were trimmed by 1 base and 0 bases, with 12 bases remaining between them. CDR3 region: CASSLSEPAANYGYTF. CDR3 coding DNA: TGTGCCAGCAGTTTATCGGAGCCAGCAGCTAACTATGGCTACACCTTC.

This sequence joins TRBV7-9 and TRBJ1-2; D gene uncertain. CDR1 is SEHNR, CDR2 FQNEAQ, per germline (reference sequence). The V end was cut by 4 bases, the J end by 2 bases, with 11 bases between. CDR3 length: 14 amino acids. The CDR3 DNA reads as TGTGCCAGCAGCTCAGGACGGCTGAACTATGGCTACACCTTC. It codes for CASSSGRLNYGYTF.

Worth noting for this clone: The same CDR3 is also encoded by other DNA sequences in this sample. This chain uses TRBV6-5 with TRBJ2-1; possible D gene TRBD1, 6 bases. This CDR3 is built from 12 residues. Germline CDR1 and CDR2: MNHEY and SVGAGI. The germline V and J ends were trimmed by 6 bases and 10 bases, with 13 bases remaining between them. The CDR3 bases are TGTGCCAGCAGCAAACAGGGCAACGAGCAGTTCTTC. Translation: CASSKQGNEQFF.

About this clone itself: Other DNA variants within this sample encode the same CDR3. The rearrangement joins TRBV9 to TRBJ2-6; the D is unclear. The V end lost 1 base, the J end lost 1 base, and 6 bases lay between the germline ends. The CDR3 is 15 amino acids. Germline CDR1 and CDR2: SGDLS and YYNGEE. CDR3 sequence (DNA): TGTGCCAGCAGCGTATCCGGGTCTGGGGCCAACGTCCTGACTTTC. This translates into CASSVSGSGANVLTF.

The V gene is TRBV14, the J gene TRBJ2-7, with TRBD1 matching 7 bases. The germline CDR1 and CDR2 sequences are SGHDN and FVKESK. The CDR3 sequence is 15 residues long. The trim removed 1 base at V and 3 bases at J, leaving 6 bases unmatched. The CDR3 coding sequence is TGTGCCAGCAGCCAAGCAAAGGGACAGCTCTACGAGCAGTACTTC. Protein product: CASSQAKGQLYEQYF.